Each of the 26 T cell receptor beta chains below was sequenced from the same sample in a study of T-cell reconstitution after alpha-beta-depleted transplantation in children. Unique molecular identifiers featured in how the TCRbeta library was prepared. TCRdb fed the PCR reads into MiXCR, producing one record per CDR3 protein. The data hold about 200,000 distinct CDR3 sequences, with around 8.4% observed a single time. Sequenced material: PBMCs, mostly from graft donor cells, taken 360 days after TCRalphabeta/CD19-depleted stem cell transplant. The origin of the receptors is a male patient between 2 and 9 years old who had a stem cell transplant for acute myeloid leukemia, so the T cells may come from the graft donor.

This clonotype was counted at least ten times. CDR3 in amino acids: CASSLPGREEAFF. The CDR3 nucleotides read TGTGCCAGCAGCTTACCAGGGCGAGAGGAAGCTTTCTTT. The rearrangement links TRBV7-6 to TRBJ1-1; D might be TRBD1 (5 bases). The germline V gene encodes CDR1 SGHVS and CDR2 FNYEAQ. V lost 2 bases and J 8 bases, leaving 12 bases between the germline ends. The CDR3 spans 13 residues. The full variable domain, its missing parts supplied by reference TRBV7-6 and TRBJ1-1, is GAGVSQSPRYKVTKRGQDVALRCDPISGHVSLYWYRQALGQGPEFLTYFNYEAQQDKSGLPNDRFSAERPEGSISTLTIQRTEQRDSAMYRCASSLPGREEAFFGQGTRLTVV.

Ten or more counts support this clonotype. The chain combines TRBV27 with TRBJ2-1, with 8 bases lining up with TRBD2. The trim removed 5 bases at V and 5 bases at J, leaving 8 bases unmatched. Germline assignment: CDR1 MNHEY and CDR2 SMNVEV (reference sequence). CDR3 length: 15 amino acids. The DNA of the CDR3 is TGTGCCAGCAGTGTGCCCGGGACTAGTCACAATGAGCAGTTCTTC. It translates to CASSVPGTSHNEQFF.

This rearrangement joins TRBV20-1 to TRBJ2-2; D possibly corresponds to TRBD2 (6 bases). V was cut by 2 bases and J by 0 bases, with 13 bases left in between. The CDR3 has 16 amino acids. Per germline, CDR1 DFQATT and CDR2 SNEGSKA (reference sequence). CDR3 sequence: CSARSLAFANTGELFF. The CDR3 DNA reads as TGCAGTGCTAGAAGCCTAGCGTTCGCGAACACCGGGGAGCTGTTTTTT.

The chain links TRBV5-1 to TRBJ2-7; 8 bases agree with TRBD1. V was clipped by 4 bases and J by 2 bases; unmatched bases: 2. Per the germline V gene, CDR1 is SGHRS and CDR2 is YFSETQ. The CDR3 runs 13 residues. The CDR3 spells CASSKDRAYEQYF. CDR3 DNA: TGCGCCAGCAGCAAGGACAGGGCCTACGAGCAGTACTTC. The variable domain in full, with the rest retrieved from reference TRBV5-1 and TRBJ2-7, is KAGVTQTPRYLIKTRGQQVTLSCSPISGHRSVSWYQQTPGQGLQFLFEYFSETQRNKGNFPGRFSGRQFSNSRSEMNVSTLELGDSALYLCASSKDRAYEQYFGPGTRLTVT.

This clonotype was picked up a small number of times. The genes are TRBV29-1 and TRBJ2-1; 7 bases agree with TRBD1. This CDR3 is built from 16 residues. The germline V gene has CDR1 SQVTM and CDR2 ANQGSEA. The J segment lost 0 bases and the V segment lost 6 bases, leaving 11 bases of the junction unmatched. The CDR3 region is CSVRARQGGSYNEQFF. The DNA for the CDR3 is TGCAGCGTACGAGCCCGACAGGGCGGCTCCTACAATGAGCAGTTCTTC.

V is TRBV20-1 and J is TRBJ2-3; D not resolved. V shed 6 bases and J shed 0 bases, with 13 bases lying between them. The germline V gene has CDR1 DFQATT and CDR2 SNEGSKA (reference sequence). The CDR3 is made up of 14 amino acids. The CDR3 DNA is TGCAGTGCGAGACACTACCCTAGCACAGATACGCAGTATTTT. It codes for CSARHYPSTDTQYF.

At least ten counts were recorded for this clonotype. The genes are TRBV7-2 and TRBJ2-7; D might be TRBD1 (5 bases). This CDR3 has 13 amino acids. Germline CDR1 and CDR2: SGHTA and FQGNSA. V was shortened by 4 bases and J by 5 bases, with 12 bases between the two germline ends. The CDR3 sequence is CASSSTTDHEQYF. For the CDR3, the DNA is TGTGCCAGCAGCTCGACGACAGACCACGAGCAGTACTTC.

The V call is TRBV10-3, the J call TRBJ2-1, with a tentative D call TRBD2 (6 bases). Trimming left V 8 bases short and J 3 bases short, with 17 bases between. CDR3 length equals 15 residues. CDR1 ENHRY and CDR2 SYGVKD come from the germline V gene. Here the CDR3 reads CAIVSGMAFYNEQFF. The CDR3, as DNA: TGTGCCATCGTTAGCGGAATGGCTTTCTACAATGAGCAGTTCTTC.

CDR3 DNA: TGTGCCAGCAGTTTAGGGTACGGATCACCCCTCCACTTT. This translates into CASSLGYGSPLHF. The rearrangement joins TRBV12-3 or TRBV12-4 to TRBJ1-6; D not resolved. The ends were cut back, 1 base at V and 10 bases at J, with 8 bases in the middle. CDR3 size: 13 residues.

CDR3 residues: CASSFSGLLAKNIQYF. The CDR3 nucleotides read TGTGCCAGCAGTTTCAGCGGCCTTCTAGCCAAAAACATTCAGTACTTC. The chain employs TRBV12-3 or TRBV12-4 and TRBJ2-4; D may be TRBD2 (5 bases). This CDR3 region has 16 residues. V was clipped by 3 bases and J by 0 bases, with 12 bases between them.

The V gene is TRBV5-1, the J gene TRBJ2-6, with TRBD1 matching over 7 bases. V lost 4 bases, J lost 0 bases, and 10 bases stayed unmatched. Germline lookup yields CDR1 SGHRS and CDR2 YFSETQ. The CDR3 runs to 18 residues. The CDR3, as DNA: TGCGCCAGCAGCCCCCACGGGACAGAAGTCTCTGGGGCCAACGTCCTGACTTTC. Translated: CASSPHGTEVSGANVLTF.

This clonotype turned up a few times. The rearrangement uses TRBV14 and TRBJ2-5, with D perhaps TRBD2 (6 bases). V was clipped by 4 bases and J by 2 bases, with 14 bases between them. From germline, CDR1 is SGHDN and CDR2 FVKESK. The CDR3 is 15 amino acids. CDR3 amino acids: CASSPGGRSQETQYF. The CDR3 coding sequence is TGTGCCAGCAGCCCCGGGGGACGATCTCAAGAGACCCAGTACTTC.

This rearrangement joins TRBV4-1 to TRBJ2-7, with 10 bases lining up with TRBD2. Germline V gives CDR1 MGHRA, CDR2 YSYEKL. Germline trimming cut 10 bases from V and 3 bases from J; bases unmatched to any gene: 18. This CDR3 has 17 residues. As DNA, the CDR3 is TGCGCCATCCTTTCCGGGACTAGCGAAGTGGGGTGCTACGAGCAGTACGTC. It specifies CAILSGTSEVGCYEQYV.

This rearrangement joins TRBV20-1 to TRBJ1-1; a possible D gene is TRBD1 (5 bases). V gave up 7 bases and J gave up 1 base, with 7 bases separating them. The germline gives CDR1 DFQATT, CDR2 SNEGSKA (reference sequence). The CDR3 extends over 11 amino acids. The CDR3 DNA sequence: TGCAGTGGGGGCCAGAACACTGAAGCTTTCTTT. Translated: CSGGQNTEAFF.

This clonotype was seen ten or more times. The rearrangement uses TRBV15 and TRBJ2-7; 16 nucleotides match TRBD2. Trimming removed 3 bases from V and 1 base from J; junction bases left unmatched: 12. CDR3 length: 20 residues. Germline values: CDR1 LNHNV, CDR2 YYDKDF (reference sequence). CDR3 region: CATSSPSGTSGRGGSYEQYF. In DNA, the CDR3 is TGTGCCACCAGCAGTCCGTCCGGGACTAGCGGGAGGGGAGGATCCTACGAGCAGTACTTC.

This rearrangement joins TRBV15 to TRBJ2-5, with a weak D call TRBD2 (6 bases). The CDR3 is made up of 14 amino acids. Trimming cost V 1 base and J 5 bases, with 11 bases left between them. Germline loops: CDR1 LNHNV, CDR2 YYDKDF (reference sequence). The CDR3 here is CATSRGPSEETQYF. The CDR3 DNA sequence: TGTGCCACCAGCAGAGGACCTAGCGAGGAGACCCAGTACTTC.

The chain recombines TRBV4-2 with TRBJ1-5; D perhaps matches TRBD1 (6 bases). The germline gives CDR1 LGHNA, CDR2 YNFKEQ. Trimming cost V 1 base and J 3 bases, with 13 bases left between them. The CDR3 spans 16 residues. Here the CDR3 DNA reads TGTGCCAGCAGCCAAGCCCCCGGACAGTCCAATCAGCCCCAGCATTTT. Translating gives CASSQAPGQSNQPQHF.

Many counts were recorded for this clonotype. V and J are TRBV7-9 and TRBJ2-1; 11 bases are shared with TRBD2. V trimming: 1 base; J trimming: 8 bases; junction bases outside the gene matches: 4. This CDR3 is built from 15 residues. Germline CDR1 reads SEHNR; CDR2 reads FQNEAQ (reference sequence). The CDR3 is CASSLVTSGSDEQFF. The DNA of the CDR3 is TGTGCCAGCAGCTTAGTTACTAGCGGGAGTGATGAGCAGTTCTTC.

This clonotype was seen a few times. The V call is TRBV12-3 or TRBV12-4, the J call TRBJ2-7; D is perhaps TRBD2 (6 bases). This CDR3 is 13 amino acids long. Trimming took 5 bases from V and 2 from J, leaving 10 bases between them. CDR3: CASSLPGAYEQYF. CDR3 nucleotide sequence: TGTGCCAGCAGTCTCCCGGGAGCCTACGAGCAGTACTTC.

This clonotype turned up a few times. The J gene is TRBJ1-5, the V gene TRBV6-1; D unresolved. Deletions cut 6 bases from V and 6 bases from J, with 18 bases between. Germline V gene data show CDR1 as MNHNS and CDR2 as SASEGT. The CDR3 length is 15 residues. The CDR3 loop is CASSPFRAASQPQHF. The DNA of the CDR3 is TGTGCCAGCAGCCCATTCCGGGCCGCTTCTCAGCCCCAGCATTTT.

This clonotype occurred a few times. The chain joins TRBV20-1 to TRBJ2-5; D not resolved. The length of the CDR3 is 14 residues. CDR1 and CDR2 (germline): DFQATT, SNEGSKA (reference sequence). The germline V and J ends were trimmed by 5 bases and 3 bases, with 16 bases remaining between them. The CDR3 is CSAPPGGAKETQYF. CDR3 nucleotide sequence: TGCAGTGCTCCCCCCGGTGGAGCGAAAGAGACCCAGTACTTC.

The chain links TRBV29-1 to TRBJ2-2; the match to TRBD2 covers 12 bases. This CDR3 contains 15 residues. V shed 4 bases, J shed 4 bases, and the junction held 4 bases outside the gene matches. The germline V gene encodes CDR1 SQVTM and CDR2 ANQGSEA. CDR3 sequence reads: CSVASGGAGTGELFF. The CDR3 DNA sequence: TGCAGCGTTGCTAGCGGGGGGGCCGGCACCGGGGAGCTGTTTTTT.

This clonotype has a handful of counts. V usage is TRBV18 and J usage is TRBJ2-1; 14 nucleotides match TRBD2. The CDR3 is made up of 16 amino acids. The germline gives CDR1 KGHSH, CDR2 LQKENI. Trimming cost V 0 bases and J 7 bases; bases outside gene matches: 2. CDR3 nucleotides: TGTGCCAGCTCACCACCGACTAGCGGGGGGGTGAATGAGCAGTTCTTC. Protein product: CASSPPTSGGVNEQFF.

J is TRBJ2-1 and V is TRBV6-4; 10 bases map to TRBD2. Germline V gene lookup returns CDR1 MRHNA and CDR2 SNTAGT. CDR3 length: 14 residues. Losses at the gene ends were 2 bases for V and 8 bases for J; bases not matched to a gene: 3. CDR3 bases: TGTGCCAGCAGTGACCGAGCGGGAGGGGATGAGCAGTTCTTC. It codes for CASSDRAGGDEQFF.

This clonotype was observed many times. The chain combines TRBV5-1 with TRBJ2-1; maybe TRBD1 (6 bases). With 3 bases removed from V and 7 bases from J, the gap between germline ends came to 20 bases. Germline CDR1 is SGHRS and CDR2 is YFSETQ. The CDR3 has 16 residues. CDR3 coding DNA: TGCGCCAGCAGCTCCAGCGACAGGAACTGGGCAAATGAGCAGTTCTTC. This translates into CASSSSDRNWANEQFF.

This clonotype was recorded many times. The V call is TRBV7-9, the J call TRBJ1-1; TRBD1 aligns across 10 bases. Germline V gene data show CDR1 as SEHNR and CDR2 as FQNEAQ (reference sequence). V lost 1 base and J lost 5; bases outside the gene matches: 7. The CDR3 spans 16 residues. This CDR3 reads CASSLDGQGVETEAFF. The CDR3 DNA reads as TGTGCCAGCAGCTTAGATGGACAGGGGGTAGAGACTGAAGCTTTCTTT.